The source of this TCR beta chain is a study of T cell repertoires in cytomegalovirus infection. Background on the study: A matching HLA type, together with CMV infection, was signaled by public TCR beta signatures.

Notes on this clonotype: Its antigen is not identified.

MiXCR, applied by TCRdb to the reads, yields one record per CDR3 protein. The sample has approximately 260,000 distinct CDR3 sequences; about 20% are singletons. The CDR3 has 11 residues. Germline CDR1 KGHDR, CDR2 SFDVKD. The junction had 3 bases not matched to a gene; V was cut back by 8 bases and J by 10 bases. This specimen was cultured PBMCs, taken from culture after CMV antigen stimulation. The chain has TRBV24-1 and TRBJ2-1, with 8 bases aligning to TRBD1. The source is a human donor in good health (CMV status not recorded). Some clones in this sample may be carry-over from other donors' samples. The CDR3 DNA sequence: TGTGCCACCACCCACAGGGGGGAGCAGTTCTTC. Its translation: CATTHRGEQFF.